Sequencing of this TCR beta chain was carried out in a study of blood T cell repertoires in COVID-19. Study-wide background: Samples came from the United States, Italy and Spain, spanning acute and convalescent COVID-19.

The V and J ends lost 7 bases and 9 bases, in that order; junction bases with no gene match: 14. The germline V gene has CDR1 SGHRS and CDR2 YFSETQ. This CDR3 contains 14 residues. TCRdb's copy holds only in-frame clones and misses some; the assay was immunoSEQ multiplex PCR. The table shows some 220,000 clones, with about 82% occurring only once. The rearrangement links TRBV5-1 to TRBJ2-7; 9 nucleotides align to TRBD1. The sequence was obtained from a man aged 45-60 years with COVID-19, enrolled during active disease. Material for sequencing was peripheral blood. The CDR3 bases are TGCGCCAGCGGCCCGGGACAGGGAAATCACGGGCAGTACTTC. Protein sequence: CASGPGQGNHGQYF.